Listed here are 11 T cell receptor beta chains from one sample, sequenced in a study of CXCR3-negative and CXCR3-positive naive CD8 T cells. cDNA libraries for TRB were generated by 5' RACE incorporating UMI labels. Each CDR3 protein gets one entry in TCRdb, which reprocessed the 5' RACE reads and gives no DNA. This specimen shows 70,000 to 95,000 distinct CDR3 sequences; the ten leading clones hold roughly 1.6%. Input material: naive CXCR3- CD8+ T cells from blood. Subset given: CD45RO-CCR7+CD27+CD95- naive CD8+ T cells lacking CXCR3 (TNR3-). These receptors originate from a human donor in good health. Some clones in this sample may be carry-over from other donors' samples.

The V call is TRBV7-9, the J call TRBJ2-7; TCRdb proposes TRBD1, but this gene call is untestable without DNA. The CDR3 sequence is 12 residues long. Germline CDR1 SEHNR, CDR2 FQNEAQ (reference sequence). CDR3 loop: CASSSTGVEQYF.

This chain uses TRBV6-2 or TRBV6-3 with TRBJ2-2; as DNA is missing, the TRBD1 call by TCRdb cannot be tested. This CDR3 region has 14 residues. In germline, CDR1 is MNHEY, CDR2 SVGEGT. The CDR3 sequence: CASSNSTGAGELFF.

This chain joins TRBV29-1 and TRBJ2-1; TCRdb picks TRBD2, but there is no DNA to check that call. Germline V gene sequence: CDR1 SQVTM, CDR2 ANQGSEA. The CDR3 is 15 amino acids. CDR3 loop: CSVEDHPSGHNEQFF.

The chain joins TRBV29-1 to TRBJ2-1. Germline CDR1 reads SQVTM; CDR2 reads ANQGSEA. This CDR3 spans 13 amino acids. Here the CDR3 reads CSVEFGLDVEQFF.

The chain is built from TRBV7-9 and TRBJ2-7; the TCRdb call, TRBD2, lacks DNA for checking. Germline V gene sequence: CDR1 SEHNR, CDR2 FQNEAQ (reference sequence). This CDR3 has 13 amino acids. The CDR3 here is CASGTSETYEQYF.

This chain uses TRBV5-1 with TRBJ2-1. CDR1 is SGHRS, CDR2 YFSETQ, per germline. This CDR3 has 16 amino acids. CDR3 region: CASSLARTVSYNEQFF.

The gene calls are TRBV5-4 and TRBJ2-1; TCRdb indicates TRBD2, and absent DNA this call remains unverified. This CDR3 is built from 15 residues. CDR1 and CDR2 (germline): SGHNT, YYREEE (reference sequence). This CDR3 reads CASTREHVLDAEQFF. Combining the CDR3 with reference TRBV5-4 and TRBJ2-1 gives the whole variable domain ETGVTQSPTHLIKTRGQQVTLRCSSQSGHNTVSWYQQALGQGPQFIFQYYREEENGRGNFPPRFSGLQFPNYSSELNVNALELDDSALYLCASTREHVLDAEQFFGPGTRLTVL.

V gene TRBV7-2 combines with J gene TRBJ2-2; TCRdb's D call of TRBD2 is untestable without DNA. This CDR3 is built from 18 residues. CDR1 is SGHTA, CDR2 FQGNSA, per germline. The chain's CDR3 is CASSLVWLAGGRTGELFF.

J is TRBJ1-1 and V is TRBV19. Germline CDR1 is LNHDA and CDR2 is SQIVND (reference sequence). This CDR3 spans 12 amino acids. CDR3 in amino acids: CASSPFNTEAFF.

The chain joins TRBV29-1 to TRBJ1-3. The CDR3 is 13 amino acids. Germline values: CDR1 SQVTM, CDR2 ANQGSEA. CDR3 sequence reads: CSVPAISGNTIYF.

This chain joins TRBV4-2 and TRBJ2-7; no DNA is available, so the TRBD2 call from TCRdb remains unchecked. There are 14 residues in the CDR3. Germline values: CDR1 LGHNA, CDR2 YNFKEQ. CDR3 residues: CASSPIGGAYEQYF.